This T cell receptor (beta chain) emerged from a study of cytomegalovirus exposure and HLA in healthy donors. Study results and caveats: Common viral pathogens seemed to be connected with several of the most significant clusters, according to a later analysis.

Though nominally healthy at sampling, donors likely had unrecorded immune exposures. Notes on this clone: Its specificity is unknown. The sample holds other DNA sequences that translate to the same CDR3.

Trimming cost V 3 bases and J 2 bases, with 4 bases left between them. Germline lookup yields CDR1 SGHVS and CDR2 FQNEAQ. The CDR3 spans 12 residues. Both 60 Vbeta primers and 13 Jbeta primers went into the PCR. Method: immunoSEQ multiplex PCR; TCRdb's copy keeps in-frame clones and lacks some. The sample shows under 200,000 clones, under 80% of them seen only once. Sequenced sample: PBMCs. The origin of this receptor is a woman under 40 in good health and CMV-seronegative. The J gene is TRBJ1-2, the V gene TRBV7-8; no clear D. CDR3 in DNA: TGTGCCAGCAGCTTTCGGAACTATGGCTACACCTTC. Its protein product is CASSFRNYGYTF. Variable domain in full (rest from reference TRBV7-8 and TRBJ1-2): GAGVSQSPRYKVAKRGQDVALRCDPISGHVSLFWYQQALGQGPEFLTYFQNEAQLDKSGLPSDRFFAERPEGSVSTLKIQRTQQEDSAVYLCASSFRNYGYTFGSGTRLTVV.